The 32 T cell receptor beta chains in this list originate from one sample, sequenced in a study of blood T cell repertoires in COVID-19. The protocol was immunoSEQ multiplex PCR, while the TCRdb copy is restricted to in-frame clones and leaves out a portion. The table has 40,000 to 50,000 clones, approximately 90% seen once. The sequenced material came from peripheral blood. These receptors were taken from a human donor in a cohort sampled during active COVID-19.

This chain uses TRBV7-9 with TRBJ2-1; D is possibly TRBD1 (5 bases). This CDR3 region has 11 residues. With 11 bases removed from V and 10 bases from J, the gap between germline ends came to 15 bases. Germline V gene sequence: CDR1 SEHNR, CDR2 FQNEAQ (reference sequence). As DNA, the CDR3 is TGTGCCCAGCAAGGGGTACGGGAGCAGTTCTTC. Protein: CAQQGVREQFF.

This chain joins TRBV7-9 and TRBJ1-1; D ambiguous. CDR1 and CDR2 from the germline V gene are SEHNR and FQNEAQ (reference sequence). Trimming removed 3 bases at V and 0 bases at J, with 17 bases between. The CDR3 is 17 amino acids. CDR3 in DNA: TGTGCCAGCAGCTTGACCCCGAGGGCCTTCATGAACACTGAAGCTTTCTTT. It codes for CASSLTPRAFMNTEAFF.

The J gene is TRBJ1-5, the V gene TRBV19, with 7 bases lining up with TRBD1. Looked up from germline, CDR1 is LNHDA and CDR2 is SQIVND (reference sequence). Trimming removed 3 bases from V and 4 bases from J; junction bases left unmatched: 3. This CDR3 spans 14 amino acids. The CDR3: CASSMGQSNQPQHF. Here the CDR3 DNA reads TGTGCCAGTAGTATGGGACAGAGTAATCAGCCCCAGCATTTT.

The CDR3 is CASSPGQVQETQYF. In DNA, the CDR3 is TGTGCCAGCAGCCCGGGACAGGTGCAAGAGACCCAGTACTTC. The rearrangement uses TRBV7-9 and TRBJ2-5, with 8 bases aligning to TRBD1. This CDR3 is built from 14 residues. The V segment lost 5 bases and the J segment 2 bases; nucleotides outside the gene matches: 4. Per the germline V gene, CDR1 is SEHNR and CDR2 is FQNEAQ (reference sequence).

The CDR3 nucleotides read TGCGCCAGCAGCCAAACCGGGACTAGCGGGAGCACAGATACGCAGTATTTT. Its translation: CASSQTGTSGSTDTQYF. The rearrangement links TRBV4-1 to TRBJ2-3; 12 bases fit TRBD2. Losses at the gene ends were 2 bases for V and 0 bases for J; bases not matched to a gene: 3. The V gene's germline CDR1 is MGHRA and CDR2 YSYEKL. This CDR3 spans 17 amino acids.

Written as DNA, the CDR3 is TGTGCCAGCAGCTCAACAGGGGATACGCAGTATTTT. It yields the protein CASSSTGDTQYF. V usage is TRBV7-2 and J usage is TRBJ2-3; D is perhaps TRBD1 (6 bases). The CDR3 covers 12 residues. V dropped 4 bases and J dropped 6 bases, with 8 bases sitting between them. The germline gives CDR1 SGHTA, CDR2 FQGNSA.

This rearrangement joins TRBV11-2 to TRBJ1-4; possible D gene TRBD1, 6 bases. Trimming left V 5 bases short and J 4 bases short, with 14 bases between. The length of the CDR3 is 15 residues. Germline-derived CDR1 and CDR2 are SGHAT and FQNNGV. As DNA, the CDR3 is TGTGCCAGCAGCCCAAACAGGGCCATTAATGAAAAACTGTTTTTT. This gives the protein CASSPNRAINEKLFF. The whole variable domain, remainder taken from reference TRBV11-2 and TRBJ1-4, is EAGVAQSPRYKIIEKRQSVAFWCNPISGHATLYWYQQILGQGPKLLIQFQNNGVVDDSQLPKDRFSAERLKGVDSTLKIQPAKLEDSAVYLCASSPNRAINEKLFFGSGTQLSVL.

V and J are TRBV6-5 and TRBJ2-3; 8 nucleotides agree with TRBD2. V lost 8 bases, J lost 3 bases, and 7 bases stayed unmatched. Germline loops: CDR1 MNHEY, CDR2 SVGAGI. The CDR3 is made up of 14 amino acids. The CDR3 DNA sequence: TGTGCCAGCCGGAGAGCGGGAGATACAGATACGCAGTATTTT. Its translation: CASRRAGDTDTQYF.

The chain has TRBV5-4 and TRBJ2-1; maybe TRBD1 (6 bases). CDR3 size: 17 residues. Germline-derived CDR1 and CDR2 are SGHNT and YYREEE (reference sequence). V shed 4 bases and J shed 2 bases, with 19 bases lying between them. CDR3 protein: CASSPRDNPSAYNEQFF. CDR3 coding DNA: TGTGCCAGCAGCCCCAGGGACAACCCGTCGGCCTACAATGAGCAGTTCTTC.

This chain uses TRBV5-1 with TRBJ2-5; D is unclear. Germline-derived CDR1 and CDR2 are SGHRS and YFSETQ. The CDR3 has 13 residues. Between the trimmed V and J ends, which lost 1 base and 3 bases, there was a span of 7 bases. The CDR3 sequence: CASSLRPEETQYF. The CDR3 bases are TGCGCCAGCAGCTTGCGCCCGGAAGAGACCCAGTACTTC.

This chain uses TRBV24-1 with TRBJ2-3; TRBD2 matches 7 bases. The CDR3 covers 18 residues. CDR1 and CDR2 from the germline V gene are KGHDR and SFDVKD. The junction had 10 bases not matched to a gene; V was cut back by 2 bases and J by 0 bases. As DNA, the CDR3 is TGTGCCACCAGTGATTCCCCGGGAGGTTCCTCTAGCACAGATACGCAGTATTTT. It is translated as CATSDSPGGSSSTDTQYF.

The V gene is TRBV19, the J gene TRBJ2-1, with TRBD2 matching over 10 bases. Germline values: CDR1 LNHDA, CDR2 SQIVND (reference sequence). The length of the CDR3 is 15 residues. V shed 3 bases, J shed 4 bases, and the junction held 3 bases outside the gene matches. The CDR3 DNA reads TGTGCCAGTAGTATTGGGACTAGCGCTTACAATGAGCAGTTCTTC. It encodes CASSIGTSAYNEQFF.

CDR3 sequence reads: CASSSGQGIEKLFF. The CDR3 nucleotides are TGTGCCAGCAGCTCCGGACAGGGCATTGAAAAACTGTTTTTT. The rearrangement joins TRBV7-9 to TRBJ1-4, with 8 bases identical to TRBD1. The V gene's germline CDR1 is SEHNR and CDR2 FQNEAQ (reference sequence). CDR3 length: 14 residues. V shed 4 bases, J shed 7 bases, and the junction held 5 bases outside the gene matches.

This clone was observed a few times. This chain links TRBV7-2 with TRBJ1-1, with D possibly matching TRBD1 (5 bases). The germline V and J ends were trimmed by 5 bases and 3 bases, with 16 bases remaining between them. CDR1 SGHTA and CDR2 FQGNSA come from the germline V gene. CDR3 length equals 15 residues. The CDR3 loop reads CASSLTAGPYTEAFF. The CDR3 nucleotides read TGTGCCAGCAGCCTCACTGCAGGGCCCTACACTGAAGCTTTCTTT.

The genes are TRBV6-2 or TRBV6-3 and TRBJ2-3; 9 bases align to TRBD2. Trimming took 5 bases from V and 2 from J; bases not matched to a gene: 5. Germline values: CDR1 MNHEY, CDR2 SVGEGT. The CDR3 extends over 15 amino acids. In DNA, the CDR3 is TGTGCCAGCAGTGCTAGCGGGACCTCCACAGATACGCAGTATTTT. Translation: CASSASGTSTDTQYF.

This clone came up a few times. This chain joins TRBV7-9 and TRBJ1-4; 10 bases fit TRBD1. CDR3 length equals 15 residues. The ends lost 5 bases at V and 1 base at J; junction bases unmatched: 1. From germline, CDR1 is SEHNR and CDR2 FQNEAQ (reference sequence). The DNA for the CDR3 is TGTGCCAGCAGCCGGGACAGGGGAACTAATGAAAAACTGTTTTTT. Its protein is CASSRDRGTNEKLFF.

The rearrangement links TRBV4-1 to TRBJ2-5, with a tentative D call TRBD2 (6 bases). This CDR3 has 17 residues. The V gene lost 4 bases and the J gene lost 5 bases, with 23 bases spanning the gap. Germline assignment: CDR1 MGHRA and CDR2 YSYEKL. In DNA form, the CDR3 reads TGCGCCAGCAGCCCCCAGGGTGCCGGGAGTCGAGTGGAGACCCAGTACTTC. Translated, it gives CASSPQGAGSRVETQYF.

The V gene is TRBV4-2, the J gene TRBJ2-3; D possibly corresponds to TRBD1 (5 bases). This CDR3 region has 14 residues. The V gene lost 0 bases and the J gene lost 1 base, with 5 bases spanning the gap. Germline assignment: CDR1 LGHNA and CDR2 YNFKEQ. The CDR3 coding sequence is TGTGCCAGCAGCCAAGAGACAGGCACAGATACGCAGTATTTT. It codes for CASSQETGTDTQYF.

This sequence joins TRBV2 and TRBJ2-7; D not resolved. The V end lost 6 bases, the J end lost 3 bases, and 9 bases lay between the germline ends. From germline, CDR1 is SNHLY and CDR2 FYNNEI. CDR3 length: 12 amino acids. CDR3 coding DNA: TGTGCCAGCAGCGTGAGTGTCTACGAGCAGTACTTC. It encodes CASSVSVYEQYF.

The genes are TRBV13 and TRBJ2-7, with D possibly TRBD1 on 6 matching bases. The CDR3 length is 13 residues. Germline CDR1 is PRHDT and CDR2 is FYEKMQ (reference sequence). The V gene lost 1 base and the J gene lost 4 bases, with 8 bases spanning the gap. CDR3 loop: CASSLDRAYEQYF. In DNA form, the CDR3 reads TGTGCCAGCAGCTTAGACAGGGCGTACGAGCAGTACTTC.

The rearrangement links TRBV3-1 (or the pseudogene TRBV3-2) to TRBJ2-7, with 7 bases aligning to TRBD1. The CDR3 is 14 residues long. CDR1 is LGHDT and CDR2 is YNNKEL in the germline V gene (reference sequence). J was trimmed by 1 base and V by 2 bases; bases with no gene match: 2. Here the CDR3 DNA reads TGTGCCAGCAGCCAACAGACAGGGTCCTACGAGCAGTACTTC. It yields the protein CASSQQTGSYEQYF.

V and J are TRBV5-5 and TRBJ1-6, with TRBD1 matching over 10 bases. Trimming cost V 4 bases and J 13 bases; bases outside gene matches: 11. The CDR3 runs to 15 residues. CDR1 and CDR2 from the germline V gene are SGHKS and YYEKEE (reference sequence). CDR3 residues: CASSRNRDRGLPLHF. In DNA, the CDR3 is TGTGCCAGCAGCCGCAACCGGGACAGGGGTTTGCCCCTCCACTTT.

This chain uses TRBV6-2 or TRBV6-3 with TRBJ1-5; TRBD1 matches at 11 bases. J was trimmed by 3 bases and V by 5 bases; bases with no gene match: 6. CDR1 is MNHEY, CDR2 SVGEGT, per germline. The CDR3 spans 16 residues. CDR3 in DNA: TGTGCCAGCAGTCCCGGGACAGGGGGAGACAATCAGCCCCAGCATTTT. Its protein product is CASSPGTGGDNQPQHF.

The sample holds a few counts of this clone. V usage is TRBV29-1 and J usage is TRBJ2-7; 9 bases fit TRBD1. V lost 0 bases, J lost 3 bases, and 6 bases stayed unmatched. This CDR3 comprises 15 residues. The V gene's germline CDR1 is SQVTM and CDR2 ANQGSEA. Here the CDR3 DNA reads TGCAGCGTTGAAGATCGGGACAGGGAGAGCTACGAGCAGTACTTC. Protein product: CSVEDRDRESYEQYF.

The gene calls are TRBV28 and TRBJ1-6; D gene ambiguous. Trimming took off 5 bases at V and 10 bases at J, with 12 bases between the two ends. In germline, CDR1 is MDHEN, CDR2 SYDVKM. CDR3 size: 13 residues. The CDR3 reads CASSALTGSPLHF. CDR3 in DNA: TGTGCCAGCAGTGCCCTCACGGGGTCACCCCTCCACTTT.

The CDR3: CASSLTTWQGITGELFF. The CDR3 region has the DNA TGTGCCAGCAGCCTCACGACCTGGCAGGGGATCACCGGGGAGCTGTTTTTT. The V call is TRBV5-6, the J call TRBJ2-2; a weak D match, TRBD1 (6 bases). V was trimmed by 4 bases and J by 4 bases, leaving 20 bases between them. Germline CDR1 is SGHDT and CDR2 is YYEEEE. The CDR3 sequence is 17 residues long.

The V and J genes are TRBV12-3 or TRBV12-4 and TRBJ2-1, with TRBD2 identical over 9 bases. The CDR3 loop spans 13 amino acids. Trimming took 7 bases from V and 7 from J; bases not matched to a gene: 5. The CDR3 DNA follows: TGTGCCAGCAAGGGACTAGCAGGGAATGAGCAGTTCTTC. This translates into CASKGLAGNEQFF.

The gene calls are TRBV5-1 and TRBJ2-1; 9 bases are shared with TRBD1. Germline V CDR1 and CDR2: SGHRS, YFSETQ. The CDR3 is 15 amino acids. Trimming cost V 4 bases and J 7 bases; bases outside gene matches: 9. Written as DNA, the CDR3 is TGCGCCAGCAGCCTGGACAGGGGATTAGGAAATGAGCAGTTCTTC. Residues: CASSLDRGLGNEQFF.

The rearrangement joins TRBV2 to TRBJ1-2; the match to TRBD1 covers 9 bases. The J segment lost 8 bases and the V segment lost 6 bases, leaving 10 bases of the junction unmatched. There are 14 residues in the CDR3. In germline, CDR1 is SNHLY, CDR2 FYNNEI. CDR3 protein: CASRQGQGTLGYTF. The CDR3 DNA reads TGTGCCAGCAGGCAAGGACAGGGGACGTTAGGCTACACCTTC.

This clone was picked up one time. The chain is built from TRBV7-2 and TRBJ2-7; 7 bases fit TRBD1. Germline CDR1 SGHTA, CDR2 FQGNSA. The CDR3 extends over 18 amino acids. V lost 2 bases and J lost 3; bases outside the gene matches: 16. The CDR3 DNA follows: TGTGCCAGCAGCTTACACAGGGGAACAGGGGAATTCGGCTACGAGCAGTACTTC. Translated, it gives CASSLHRGTGEFGYEQYF.

The CDR3 is CASSLYNEQFF. The CDR3 bases are TGTGCCAGCAGCCTATACAATGAGCAGTTCTTC. The chain has TRBV3-1 (or the pseudogene TRBV3-2) and TRBJ2-1; D remains ambiguous. The ends were cut back, 4 bases at V and 4 bases at J, with 2 bases in the middle. This CDR3 comprises 11 residues. The germline gives CDR1 LGHDT, CDR2 YNNKEL (reference sequence).

The gene calls are TRBV27 and TRBJ2-7, with 9 bases that match TRBD2. CDR1 and CDR2 (germline): MNHEY, SMNVEV (reference sequence). Losses at the gene ends were 2 bases for V and 3 bases for J; bases not matched to a gene: 14. CDR3 length equals 18 residues. CDR3: CASSLRAFNLAGSYEQYF. The CDR3 DNA sequence: TGTGCCAGCAGTTTACGGGCTTTCAATCTAGCGGGAAGCTACGAGCAGTACTTC.